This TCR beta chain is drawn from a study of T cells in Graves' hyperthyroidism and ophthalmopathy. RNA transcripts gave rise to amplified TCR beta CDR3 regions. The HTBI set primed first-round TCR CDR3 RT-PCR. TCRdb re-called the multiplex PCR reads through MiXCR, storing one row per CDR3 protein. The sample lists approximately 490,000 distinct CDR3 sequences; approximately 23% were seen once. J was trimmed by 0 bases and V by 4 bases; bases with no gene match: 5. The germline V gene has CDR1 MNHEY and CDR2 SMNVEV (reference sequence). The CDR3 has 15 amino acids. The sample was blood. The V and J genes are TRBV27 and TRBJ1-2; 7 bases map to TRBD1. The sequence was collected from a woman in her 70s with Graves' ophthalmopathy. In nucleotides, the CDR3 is TGTGCCAGCAGTTCCTGGACAGGAACTAACTATGGCTACACCTTC. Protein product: CASSSWTGTNYGYTF.